This T cell receptor (beta chain) comes out of a study of beta chain features in type 1 diabetes. Central memory, naive, regulatory and stem cell-like memory CD4+ cells were sorted by CD45RO/CCR7/CD25/CD127/CD95/CD27. Expressed TCRB transcripts were sequenced because the entire RNA isolate underwent reverse transcription. Clones were read by immunoSEQ multiplex PCR, and TCRdb kept only the in-frame ones, dropping some. The table lists 400,000 to 600,000 clones, roughly 30% of them singletons. Trimming cost V 4 bases and J 5 bases, with 8 bases left between them. This CDR3 is built from 12 residues. In germline, CDR1 is MGHRA, CDR2 YSYEKL.

This receptor was identified in a man younger than 30 in good health. Input material: naive CD4+ T cells from blood. The gene calls are TRBV4-1 and TRBJ1-1, with D perhaps matching TRBD1 (6 bases). The CDR3 DNA reads TGCGCCAGCAGCCGGGGGCGGACTGAAGCTTTCTTT. Translation gives CASSRGRTEAFF.